These 8 T cell receptor beta chains originate from one sample sequenced in a study of cytomegalovirus exposure and HLA in healthy donors (TCRdb year 2017). Library method: the immunoSEQ multiplex PCR assay. The multiplex PCR relied on a mix of 60 forward primers for TCR Vbeta segments and 13 reverse primers for TCR Jbeta segments. TCRdb provides this immuneACCESS table in a form limited to in-frame rearrangements. Some clones are lacking; in checked studies, under half of them reflect an unresolved V gene, and why the rest are absent is not known. This sample's table contains about 34,000 clones. Around 1.9% of the sample rests with the top ten. Sequenced input: PBMCs. The receptors derive from a woman aged 35 to 49 in good health and CMV-seropositive.

The chain joins TRBV2 to TRBJ1-1; the D gene is possibly TRBD1 (5 bases). Germline V gene data show CDR1 as SNHLY and CDR2 as FYNNEI. The V and J ends lost 7 bases and 4 bases respectively, with 10 bases between them. CDR3 length equals 12 residues. The CDR3 coding sequence is TGTGCCAGCAATACGGGGGGCACTGAAGCTTTCTTT. It translates to CASNTGGTEAFF.

The gene calls are TRBV15 and TRBJ2-5, with D perhaps TRBD2 (5 bases). The J call could be wrong; TRBJ2-7 is a better fit for the DNA end. Germline V gene sequence: CDR1 LNHNV, CDR2 YYDKDF (reference sequence). The CDR3 sequence is 14 residues long. The CDR3, as DNA: TGTGCCACCAGCAGAGTTCCTAGCAGCTACGAGCAGTACTTC. It codes for CATSRVPSSYEQYF.

V usage is TRBV28 and J usage is TRBJ2-7; TRBD1 agrees at 9 bases. The CDR3 is made up of 14 amino acids. Trimming took 6 bases from V and 7 from J; bases not matched to a gene: 10. Germline V gene sequence: CDR1 MDHEN, CDR2 SYDVKM. DNA of the CDR3: TGTGCCAGCAGGGATACAGGGGGCTCACCAGAGCAGTACTTC. As protein: CASRDTGGSPEQYF.

CDR3 amino acids: CASSIDKGTGDGNTIYF. As DNA, the CDR3 is TGTGCCAGTAGTATAGATAAGGGGACAGGTGATGGAAACACCATATATTTT. The rearrangement joins TRBV19 to TRBJ1-3; 8 bases agree with TRBD1. Germline V lookup: CDR1 LNHDA, CDR2 SQIVND (reference sequence). The CDR3 contains 17 residues. Unmatched junction bases numbered 7, after V lost 0 bases and J lost 3 bases.

The genes are TRBV2 and TRBJ1-3, with 7 bases identical to TRBD1. There are 15 residues in the CDR3. In germline, CDR1 is SNHLY, CDR2 FYNNEI. V dropped 3 bases and J dropped 0; count of bases not matched to a gene: 2. The CDR3 protein is CASSEDRLSGNTIYF. The CDR3 DNA sequence: TGTGCCAGCAGTGAGGACAGGCTCTCTGGAAACACCATATATTTT.

The chain is built from TRBV5-5 and TRBJ2-7; D ambiguous. Trimming removed 4 bases at V and 6 bases at J, with 11 bases between. CDR1 is SGHKS, CDR2 YYEKEE, per germline (reference sequence). The CDR3 is 12 residues long. CDR3 protein: CASSLSDSEQYF. CDR3 DNA: TGTGCCAGCAGCCTTAGTGACTCCGAGCAGTACTTC.

The J gene is TRBJ2-3, the V gene TRBV7-8; a weak D match, TRBD2 (6 bases). Trimming removed 5 bases from V and 9 bases from J, with 21 bases in between. The CDR3 covers 15 residues. CDR1 and CDR2 (germline): SGHVS, FQNEAQ. CDR3 protein: CASSPIPGTGPTQYF. For the CDR3, the DNA is TGTGCCAGCAGCCCCATTCCCGGGACTGGGCCAACGCAGTATTTT. The full variable domain, with the rest looked up from reference TRBV7-8 and TRBJ2-3, is GAGVSQSPRYKVAKRGQDVALRCDPISGHVSLFWYQQALGQGPEFLTYFQNEAQLDKSGLPSDRFFAERPEGSVSTLKIQRTQQEDSAVYLCASSPIPGTGPTQYFGPGTRLTVL.

The genes are TRBV11-2 and TRBJ2-2, with 8 bases matching TRBD1. J lost 6 bases, V lost 3 bases, and 6 bases had no gene match. The CDR3 is 15 residues long. Germline V gives CDR1 SGHAT, CDR2 FQNNGV. For the CDR3, the DNA is TGTGCCAGCAGCTTGACAGGGGAGTTGGCCGGGGAGCTGTTTTTT. Amino acid sequence: CASSLTGELAGELFF.